This is a list of T cell receptor beta chains from one sample in a study of T cell responses to AZD1222 COVID-19 vaccine. Data came from immunoSEQ multiplex PCR; TCRdb stores just in-frame clones and leaves some out. The sample holds 140,000 or so clones, approximately 89% seen once. Sequenced material: peripheral blood, taken on day 0 of AZD1222 vaccination. All receptors come from an adult in good health. The CDR3 runs from the conserved cysteine through the conserved F or W. A D gene is named only where the DNA matches it firmly. A row's size may be missing; if present it is once, few, many or a size class.

abundance	v_gene	d_gene	j_gene	CDR3aa	CDR3nt
-	TRBV9	TRBD1	TRBJ1-3	CASSVGDRVFVGSGNTIYF	TGTGCCAGCAGCGTAGGAGACAGGGTTTTCGTAGGCTCTGGAAACACCATATATTTT
-	TRBV13	-	TRBJ2-7	CASSLGLRHGAGEQYF	TGTGCCAGCAGCTTAGGCCTAAGACACGGGGCAGGTGAGCAGTACTTC
-	TRBV7-2	TRBD1	TRBJ1-5	CASSTRQGAVQPQHF	TGTGCCAGCAGCACCCGACAGGGGGCGGTTCAGCCCCAGCATTTT
once	TRBV27	-	TRBJ2-5	CASSSRRRETQYF	TGTGCCAGCAGTTCCCGACGGAGAGAGACCCAGTACTTC
once	TRBV7-2	-	TRBJ1-2	CASSGIGREIYGYTF	TGTGCCAGCAGCGGAATTGGACGGGAGATTTATGGCTACACCTTC
once	TRBV7-9	-	TRBJ1-4	CASSLSTARNEKLFF	TGTGCCAGCAGCTTAAGTACAGCCCGAAATGAAAAACTGTTTTTT
-	TRBV23-1	TRBD1	TRBJ1-2	CASSQFSGGPGYTF	TGCGCCAGCAGTCAATTTTCAGGGGGACCTGGCTACACCTTC
-	TRBV27	-	TRBJ2-2	CASSLTGPGELFF	TGTGCCAGCAGTTTAACGGGGCCCGGGGAGCTGTTTTTT
-	TRBV7-8	TRBD1	TRBJ1-1	CASSLAPTGDTEAFF	TGTGCCAGCAGCTTAGCCCCAACAGGGGACACTGAAGCTTTCTTT
-	TRBV2	TRBD1	TRBJ1-3	CASSGEGQAAGNTIYF	TGTGCCAGCAGTGGCGAGGGACAGGCGGCTGGAAACACCATATATTTT
-	TRBV11-2	-	TRBJ1-1	CASSLGRSANTEAFF	TGTGCCAGCAGCCTTGGCCGGTCAGCCAACACTGAAGCTTTCTTT
-	TRBV18	TRBD1	TRBJ1-1	CASSPTGGATEAFF	TGTGCCAGCTCACCGACAGGGGGCGCGACTGAAGCTTTCTTT
-	TRBV7-9	TRBD1	TRBJ2-5	CASSSGGFSQETQYF	TGTGCCAGCAGCTCAGGGGGATTTAGCCAAGAGACCCAGTACTTC
-	TRBV29-1	-	TRBJ1-2	CSVEASSSYGYTF	TGCAGCGTTGAAGCATCCTCATCTTATGGCTACACCTTC
-	TRBV14	TRBD1	TRBJ1-6	CASSQAWTGGRSPLHF	TGTGCCAGCAGCCAAGCCTGGACAGGGGGCCGTTCACCCCTCCACTTT
-	TRBV5-1	-	TRBJ1-1	CASSLYYQRELNTEAFF	TGCGCCAGCAGCTTGTACTACCAAAGGGAACTGAACACTGAAGCTTTCTTT
-	TRBV10-1	TRBD1	TRBJ1-6	CASSRDRGNSPLHF	TGCGCCAGCAGCCGGGACAGGGGAAATTCACCCCTCCACTTT
-	TRBV28	-	TRBJ1-5	CASSYFSRGTNQPQHF	TGTGCCAGCAGTTATTTCAGCCGGGGGACCAATCAGCCCCAGCATTTT
-	TRBV11-2	TRBD2	TRBJ2-3	CASSRRGGISTDTQYF	TGTGCCAGCAGCCGGCGGGGGGGGATTAGCACAGATACGCAGTATTTT
-	TRBV30	TRBD1	TRBJ1-6	CASPGTGDALHF	TGTGCCTCTCCCGGGACAGGGGACGCCCTCCACTTT
-	TRBV5-5	TRBD1	TRBJ1-6	CASSLVQGISPLHF	TGTGCCAGCAGCTTGGTACAGGGGATTTCACCCCTCCACTTT
-	TRBV5-1	TRBD1	TRBJ1-1	CASSPTGYMTEAFF	TGCGCCAGCAGCCCGACAGGGTACATGACTGAAGCTTTCTTT
-	TRBV10-1	-	TRBJ1-2	CASSMDSNYGYTF	TGCGCCAGCAGTATGGACAGTAACTATGGCTACACCTTC
once	TRBV7-2	-	TRBJ1-5	CASSLDQGRNQPQHF	TGTGCCAGCAGCTTAGACCAGGGTCGCAATCAGCCCCAGCATTTT